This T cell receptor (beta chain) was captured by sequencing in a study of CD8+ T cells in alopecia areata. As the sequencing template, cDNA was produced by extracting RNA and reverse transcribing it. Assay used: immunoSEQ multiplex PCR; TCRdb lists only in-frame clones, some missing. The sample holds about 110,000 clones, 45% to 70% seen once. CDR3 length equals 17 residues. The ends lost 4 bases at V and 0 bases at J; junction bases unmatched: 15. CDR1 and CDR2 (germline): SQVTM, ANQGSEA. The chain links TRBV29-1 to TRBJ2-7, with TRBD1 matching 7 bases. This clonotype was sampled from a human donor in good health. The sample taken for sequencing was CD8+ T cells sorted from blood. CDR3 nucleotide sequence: TGCAGCGTTGGGGGGACCGGACAGGACCGCTTCTCCTACGAGCAGTACTTC. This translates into CSVGGTGQDRFSYEQYF.